This TCR beta chain was sequenced during a study of cytomegalovirus exposure and HLA in healthy donors. PCR employed 60 Vbeta and 13 Jbeta primers. Generated by immunoSEQ multiplex PCR, the TCRdb table keeps only in-frame clones and is missing some. Among 100,000 to 150,000 clones listed, roughly 78% were seen once. This clone was seen a few times. V was pared by 4 bases and J by 3 bases, with 6 bases of the junction left unmatched. The germline gives CDR1 LGHNA, CDR2 YNFKEQ. CDR3 size: 15 residues. The TCR comes from a man aged 30 to 45 in good health and CMV-seropositive. What was sequenced was PBMCs. The chain links TRBV4-2 to TRBJ2-7, with 10 bases lining up with TRBD2. The DNA of the CDR3 is TGTGCCAGCAGCCGAGAGGGACTAGCGTTCTACGAGCAGTACTTC. Amino acids: CASSREGLAFYEQYF.